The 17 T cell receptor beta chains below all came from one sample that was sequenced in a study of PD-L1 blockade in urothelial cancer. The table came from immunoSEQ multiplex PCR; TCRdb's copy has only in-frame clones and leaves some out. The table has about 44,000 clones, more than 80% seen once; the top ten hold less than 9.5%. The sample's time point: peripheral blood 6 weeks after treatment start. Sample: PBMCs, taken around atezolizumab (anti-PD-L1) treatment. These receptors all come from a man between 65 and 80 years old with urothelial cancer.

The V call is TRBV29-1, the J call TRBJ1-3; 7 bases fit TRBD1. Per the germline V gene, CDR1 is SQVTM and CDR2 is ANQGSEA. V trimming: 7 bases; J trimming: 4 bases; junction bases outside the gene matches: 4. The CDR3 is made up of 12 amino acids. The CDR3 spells CSGTGDGNTIYF. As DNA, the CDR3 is TGCAGCGGAACAGGGGACGGAAACACCATATATTTT. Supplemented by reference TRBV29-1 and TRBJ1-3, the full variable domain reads SAVISQKPSRDICQRGTSLTIQCQVDSQVTMMFWYRQQPGQSLTLIATANQGSEATYESGFVIDKFPISRPNLTFSTLTVSNMSPEDSSIYLCSGTGDGNTIYFGEGSWLTVV.

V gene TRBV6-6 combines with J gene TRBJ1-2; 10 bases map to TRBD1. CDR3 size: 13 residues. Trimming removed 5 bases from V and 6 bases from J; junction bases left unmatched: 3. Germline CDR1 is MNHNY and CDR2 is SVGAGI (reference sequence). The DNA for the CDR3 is TGTGCCAGCAGTCGAGACAGGGGGCATGGCTACACCTTC. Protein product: CASSRDRGHGYTF.

CDR3 amino acids: CASSDQTGFGQPQHF. The CDR3 DNA sequence: TGTGCCAGCAGTGACCAGACAGGGTTTGGTCAGCCCCAGCATTTT. This sequence joins TRBV2 and TRBJ1-5; 7 bases align to TRBD1. The V and J ends lost 3 bases and 6 bases, in that order; junction bases with no gene match: 8. Germline assignment: CDR1 SNHLY and CDR2 FYNNEI. The CDR3 has 15 amino acids. The full variable domain, completed using reference TRBV2 and TRBJ1-5, is EPEVTQTPSHQVTQMGQEVILRCVPISNHLYFYWYRQILGQKVEFLVSFYNNEISEKSEIFDDQFSVERPDGSNFTLKIRSTKLEDSAMYFCASSDQTGFGQPQHFGDGTRLSIL.

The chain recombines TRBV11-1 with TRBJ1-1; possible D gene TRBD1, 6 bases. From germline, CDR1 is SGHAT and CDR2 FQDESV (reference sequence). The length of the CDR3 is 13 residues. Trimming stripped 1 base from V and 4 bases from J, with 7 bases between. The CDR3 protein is CASSLDRVTEAFF. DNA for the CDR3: TGTGCCAGCAGCTTAGACAGGGTCACTGAAGCTTTCTTT. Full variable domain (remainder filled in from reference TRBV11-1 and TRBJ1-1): EAEVAQSPRYKITEKSQAVAFWCDPISGHATLYWYRQILGQGPELLVQFQDESVVDDSQLPKDRFSAERLKGVDSTLKIQPAELGDSAMYLCASSLDRVTEAFFGQGTRLTVV.

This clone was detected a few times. The CDR3 is CASSLSGFGGELFF. For the CDR3, the DNA is TGCGCCAGCAGCTTGTCGGGGTTCGGCGGGGAGCTGTTTTTT. The V and J genes are TRBV5-1 and TRBJ2-2, with D perhaps matching TRBD2 (5 bases). V lost 1 base and J lost 7, with 11 bases in between. In germline, CDR1 is SGHRS, CDR2 YFSETQ. This CDR3 has 14 amino acids.

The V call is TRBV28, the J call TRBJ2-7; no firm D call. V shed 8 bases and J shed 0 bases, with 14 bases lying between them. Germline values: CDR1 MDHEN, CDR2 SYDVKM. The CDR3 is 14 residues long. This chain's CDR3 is CASGPPGSSYEQYF. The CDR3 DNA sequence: TGTGCCAGCGGGCCTCCCGGCAGCTCCTACGAGCAGTACTTC.

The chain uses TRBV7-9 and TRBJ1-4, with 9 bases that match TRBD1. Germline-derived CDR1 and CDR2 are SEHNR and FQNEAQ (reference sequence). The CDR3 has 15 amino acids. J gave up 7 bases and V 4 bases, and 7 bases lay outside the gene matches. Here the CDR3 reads CASSSGTGTVEKLFF. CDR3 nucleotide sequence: TGTGCCAGCAGCTCCGGGACAGGGACTGTTGAAAAACTGTTTTTT. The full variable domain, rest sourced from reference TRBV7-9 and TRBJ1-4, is DTGVSQNPRHKITKRGQNVTFRCDPISEHNRLYWYRQTLGQGPEFLTYFQNEAQLEKSRLLSDRFSAERPKGSFSTLEIQRTEQGDSAMYLCASSSGTGTVEKLFFGSGTQLSVL.

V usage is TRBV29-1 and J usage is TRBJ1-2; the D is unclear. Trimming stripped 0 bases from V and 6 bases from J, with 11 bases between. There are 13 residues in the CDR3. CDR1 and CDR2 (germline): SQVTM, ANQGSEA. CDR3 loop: CSVEEKHTDGYTF. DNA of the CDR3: TGCAGCGTTGAAGAGAAGCATACCGATGGCTACACCTTC.

CDR3 amino acids: CAWSRGTSGVQETQYF. The CDR3 DNA sequence: TGTGCCTGGAGTCGCGGGACTAGCGGGGTGCAAGAGACCCAGTACTTC. The genes are TRBV30 and TRBJ2-5; 13 bases align to TRBD2. The CDR3 loop spans 16 amino acids. The germline CDR1 and CDR2 sequences are GTSNPN and SVGIG (reference sequence). With V trimmed by 2 bases and J by 2 bases, 5 bases remained unmatched.

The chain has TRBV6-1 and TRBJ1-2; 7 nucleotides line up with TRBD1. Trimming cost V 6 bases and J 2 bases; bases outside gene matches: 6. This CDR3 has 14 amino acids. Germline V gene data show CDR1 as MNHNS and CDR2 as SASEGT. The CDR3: CASRPWGQNYGYTF. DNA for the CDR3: TGTGCCAGCAGACCCTGGGGACAGAACTATGGCTACACCTTC.

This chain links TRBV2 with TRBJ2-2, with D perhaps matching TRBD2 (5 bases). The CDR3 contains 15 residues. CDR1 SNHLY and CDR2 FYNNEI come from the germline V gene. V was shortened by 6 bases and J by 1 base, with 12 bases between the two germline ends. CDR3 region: CASRWRVGNTGELFF. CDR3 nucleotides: TGTGCCAGCAGGTGGCGGGTCGGGAACACCGGGGAGCTGTTTTTT.

The CDR3 coding sequence is TGCAGCGCGACTACAGGGTCGGGTAATGAAAAACTGTTTTTT. Its protein is CSATTGSGNEKLFF. The chain employs TRBV29-1 and TRBJ1-4; D is possibly TRBD1 (6 bases). CDR3 size: 14 residues. The germline V and J ends were trimmed by 7 bases and 4 bases, with 16 bases remaining between them. Looked up from germline, CDR1 is SQVTM and CDR2 is ANQGSEA.

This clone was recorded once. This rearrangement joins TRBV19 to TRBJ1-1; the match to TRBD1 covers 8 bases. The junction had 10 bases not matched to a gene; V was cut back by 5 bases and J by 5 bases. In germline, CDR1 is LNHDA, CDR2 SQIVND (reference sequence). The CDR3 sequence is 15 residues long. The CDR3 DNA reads TGTGCCAGTAGTTACCAGGGGGCGCTGGGAACTGAAGCTTTCTTT. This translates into CASSYQGALGTEAFF. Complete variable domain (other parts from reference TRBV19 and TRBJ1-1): DGGITQSPKYLFRKEGQNVTLSCEQNLNHDAMYWYRQDPGQGLRLIYYSQIVNDFQKGDIAEGYSVSREKKESFPLTVTSAQKNPTAFYLCASSYQGALGTEAFFGQGTRLTVV.

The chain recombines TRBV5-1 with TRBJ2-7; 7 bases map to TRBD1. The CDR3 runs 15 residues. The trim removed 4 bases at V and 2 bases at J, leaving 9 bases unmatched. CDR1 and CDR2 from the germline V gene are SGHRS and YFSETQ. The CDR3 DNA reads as TGCGCCAGCAGCATGTACCGGGACAGAACCTACGAGCAGTACTTC. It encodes CASSMYRDRTYEQYF.

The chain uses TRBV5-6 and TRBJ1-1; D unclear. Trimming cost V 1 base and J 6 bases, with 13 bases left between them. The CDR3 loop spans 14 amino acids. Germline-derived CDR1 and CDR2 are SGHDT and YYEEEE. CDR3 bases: TGTGCCAGCAGCTTGACTGGGAGTAGCTCTGAAGCTTTCTTT. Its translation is CASSLTGSSSEAFF.

The CDR3 is CASSQRTGGRTEAFF. The CDR3, as DNA: TGTGCCAGCAGCCAGAGGACAGGGGGACGGACTGAAGCTTTCTTT. The J gene is TRBJ1-1, the V gene TRBV14; 10 bases are a match to TRBD1. The CDR3 has 15 amino acids. Germline loops: CDR1 SGHDN, CDR2 FVKESK. V trimming: 3 bases; J trimming: 5 bases; junction bases outside the gene matches: 6.

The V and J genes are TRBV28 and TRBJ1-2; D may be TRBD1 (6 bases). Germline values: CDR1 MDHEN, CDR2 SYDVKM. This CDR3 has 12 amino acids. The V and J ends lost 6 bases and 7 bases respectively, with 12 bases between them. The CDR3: CASSLRGAGYTF. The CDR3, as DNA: TGTGCCAGCAGCCTCCGGGGGGCTGGCTACACCTTC.